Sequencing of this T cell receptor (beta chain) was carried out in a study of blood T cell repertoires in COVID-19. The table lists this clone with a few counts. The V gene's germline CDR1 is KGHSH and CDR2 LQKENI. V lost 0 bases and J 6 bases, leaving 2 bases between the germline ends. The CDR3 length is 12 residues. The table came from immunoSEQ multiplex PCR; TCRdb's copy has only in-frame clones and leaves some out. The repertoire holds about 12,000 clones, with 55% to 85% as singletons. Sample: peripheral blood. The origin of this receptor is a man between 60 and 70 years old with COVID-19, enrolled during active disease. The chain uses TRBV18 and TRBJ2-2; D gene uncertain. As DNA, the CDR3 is TGTGCCAGCTCACCACCCGCCGGGGAGCTGTTTTTT. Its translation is CASSPPAGELFF.